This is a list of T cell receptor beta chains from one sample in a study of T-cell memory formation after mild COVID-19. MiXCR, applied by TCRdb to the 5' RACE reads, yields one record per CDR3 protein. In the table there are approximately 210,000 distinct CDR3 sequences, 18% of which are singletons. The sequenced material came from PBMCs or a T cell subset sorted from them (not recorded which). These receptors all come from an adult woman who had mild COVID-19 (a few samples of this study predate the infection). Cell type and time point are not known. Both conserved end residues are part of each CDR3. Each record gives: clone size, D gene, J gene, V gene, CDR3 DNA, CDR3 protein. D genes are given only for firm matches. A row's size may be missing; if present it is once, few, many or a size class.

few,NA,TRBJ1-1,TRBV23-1,TGCGCCAGGATGGCGGGGACGGGCACTGAAGCTTTCTTT,CARMAGTGTEAFF
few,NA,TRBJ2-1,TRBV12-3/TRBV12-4,TGTGCCAGCAGTTTGCCGTCGGATCCCTCCTACAATGAGCAGTTCTTC,CASSLPSDPSYNEQFF
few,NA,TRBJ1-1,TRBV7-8,TGTGCCAGCAGCTTAGAGGAGGGAGGGAACACTGAAGCTTTCTTT,CASSLEEGGNTEAFF
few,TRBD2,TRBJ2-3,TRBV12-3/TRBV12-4,TGTGCCAGCAGCCTTACCTCTAGCGGGAGGCCAGATACGCAGTATTTT,CASSLTSSGRPDTQYF
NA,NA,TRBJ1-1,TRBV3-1,TGTGCCAGCAGCCAGGGGGGAAGGGAAGCTTTCTTT,CASSQGGREAFF
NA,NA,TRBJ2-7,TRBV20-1,TGCAGTACTGGAACCTACGAGCAGTACTTC,CSTGTYEQYF
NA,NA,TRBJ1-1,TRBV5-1,TGCGCCAGCAGCGGGGAGCGAGCTTTCTTT,CASSGERAFF
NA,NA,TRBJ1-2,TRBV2,TGTGCCAGCAGTGAAGAGTTTGGCGGCTACACCTTC,CASSEEFGGYTF
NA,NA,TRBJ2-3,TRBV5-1,TGCGCCAGCAGCTTGGAGTCCCGCACAGATACGCAGTATTTT,CASSLESRTDTQYF
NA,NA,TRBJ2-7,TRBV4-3,TGCGCCAGCAGCCAAGGATCGAGGACAGACTACGAGCAGTACTTC,CASSQGSRTDYEQYF
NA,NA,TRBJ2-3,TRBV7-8,TGTGCCAGCAGCCCCCAGTGGACTTCAGGGACGCAGTATTTT,CASSPQWTSGTQYF
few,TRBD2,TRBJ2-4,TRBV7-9,TGTGCCAGCAGCTCGCAGGCAACTAGCGGGGCCCGTGGCAAAAACATTCAGTACTTC,CASSSQATSGARGKNIQYF
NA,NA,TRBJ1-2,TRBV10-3,TGTGCCATCACCGAGGGCGGGATTACCTATGGCTACACCTTC,CAITEGGITYGYTF
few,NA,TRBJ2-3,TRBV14,TGTGCCAGCAGCCAAGCAGCAGATACGCAGTATTTT,CASSQAADTQYF
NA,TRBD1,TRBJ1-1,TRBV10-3,TGTGCCATCAGGACAGGGATGAACACTGAAGCTTTCTTT,CAIRTGMNTEAFF
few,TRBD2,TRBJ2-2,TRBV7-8,TGTGCCAGCAGCTTAACTAGCGGGGGACCCGCGAACACCGGGGAGCTGTTTTTT,CASSLTSGGPANTGELFF
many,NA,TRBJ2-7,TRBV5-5,TGTGCCAGCAGCTTCCAGGGGCCGTACGAGCAGTACTTC,CASSFQGPYEQYF
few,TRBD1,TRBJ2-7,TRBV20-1,TGCAGTGCTAGTACCGGGACAGGGGGCTACGAGCAGTACTTC,CSASTGTGGYEQYF
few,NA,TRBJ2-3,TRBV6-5,TGTGCCAGCAGTTTACCGTCAGATACGCAGTATTTT,CASSLPSDTQYF
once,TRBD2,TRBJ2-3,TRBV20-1,TGCAGTGCTTCAGGACTAGCGGGAGGGACAACAGATACGCAGTATTTT,CSASGLAGGTTDTQYF
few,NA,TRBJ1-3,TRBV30,TGTGCCTGGAGGGCTAAAACCTACATGGAAGGTGGAAACACCATATATTTT,CAWRAKTYMEGGNTIYF
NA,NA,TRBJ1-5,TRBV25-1,TGTGCCAGCAGTGCCGGGATTCATCAGCCCCAGCATTTT,CASSAGIHQPQHF
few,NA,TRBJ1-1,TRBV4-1,TGCGCCAGCAGCCAAGAACGGACGATCGGCACTGAAGCTTTCTTT,CASSQERTIGTEAFF
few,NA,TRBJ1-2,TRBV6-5,TGTGCCAGCAGGGGGGAGGGACAACCTTATGGCTACACCTTC,CASRGEGQPYGYTF
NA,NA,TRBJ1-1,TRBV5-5,TGTGCCAGCAGCTTAGGGCAATGGGCCACTGAAGCTTTCTTT,CASSLGQWATEAFF
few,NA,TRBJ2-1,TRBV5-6,TGTGCCAGCATCGAAGGCGGGTATTCGTCCAATGAGCAGTTCTTC,CASIEGGYSSNEQFF
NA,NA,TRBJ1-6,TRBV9,TGTGCCAGCAGCGTAGAATTGAACCGTTCACCCCTCCACTTT,CASSVELNRSPLHF
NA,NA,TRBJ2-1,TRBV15,TGTGCCACCAGCATCACGGGCTCCTACAATGAGCAGTTCTTC,CATSITGSYNEQFF
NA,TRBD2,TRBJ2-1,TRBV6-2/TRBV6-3,TGTGCCAGCAGTTACTCGATTGGAATAGCGGGGGCGAGGAATGAGCAGTTCTTC,CASSYSIGIAGARNEQFF